This T cell receptor beta chain originates from a study of glioma-infiltrating T cells. Regarding the study as a whole: Non-neoplastic patients had below-expected tissue-blood divergence, while all gliomas exceeded expectation.

Amplification of TCR alpha and beta CDR3 regions from RNA used iRepertoire nested multiplex PCR. TCRdb reprocessed the multiplex PCR reads with MiXCR, giving one entry per CDR3 protein. The sample holds approximately 120,000 distinct CDR3 sequences, less than 30% seen once. Remarks on this clonotype: Its antigen is as yet unknown. One end of the junction varies from germline; a read error may be responsible.

Sequencing was carried out using glioma tissue, nonneoplastic brain tissue, or PBMCs (not recorded which). This clonotype was sampled from a human donor with low-grade glioma or glioblastoma, undergoing nonglioma brain surgery, or in good health (not recorded which).

CDR3 residues: CSARRQGEQENQYF. Here the CDR3 DNA reads TGCAGTGCTAGAAGACAGGGGGAACAAGAGAACCAGTACTTC. The chain is built from TRBV20-1 and TRBJ2-5; the match to TRBD1 covers 9 bases. The CDR3 runs to 14 residues. The germline CDR1 and CDR2 sequences are DFQATT and SNEGSKA (reference sequence).